This T cell receptor beta chain was sequenced in a study of CD8 T cells in Susac syndrome. cDNA came from around 0.5 to 1 ug RNA primed by random hexamers. TCRdb re-called the immunoSEQ multiplex PCR reads through MiXCR, storing one row per CDR3 protein. Here the sample spans about 400,000 distinct CDR3 sequences, approximately 85% being singletons. The germline V and J ends were trimmed by 6 bases and 2 bases, with 17 bases remaining between them. The CDR3 is 15 residues long. The V gene's germline CDR1 is SGHNT and CDR2 YYREEE (reference sequence). The gene calls are TRBV5-4 and TRBJ2-5; maybe TRBD2 (5 bases). This TCR was sampled from a human donor with multiple sclerosis. Sequencing was done on a sample of CD8+ T cells from PBMCs. The DNA of the CDR3 is TGTGCCAGCACCGTGCTCGGGGAAATACAAGAGACCCAGTACTTC. This encodes CASTVLGEIQETQYF.